What follows describes a single T cell receptor beta chain. Antigen: not known. Patients who underwent sequencing had shown CD8+CD57+ cell expansion by flow cytometry. The data stem from a study of CD8+CD57+ T cells in acquired aplastic anemia. The CDR3 runs 17 residues. The V and J ends lost 2 bases and 0 bases, in that order; junction bases with no gene match: 6. CDR1 MNHEY and CDR2 SVGEGT come from the germline V gene. TCR beta VDJ and CDR3 profiling used genomic DNA as template. MiXCR, applied by TCRdb to the reads, yields one record per CDR3 protein. The sample yields approximately 150,000 distinct CDR3 sequences, roughly 45% seen once. General study results and limits: Patients and controls had in common approximately 30 CD8+ CDR3 sequences. Patients and controls had CD8+ Simpson's diversity values that were not significantly distinct.

The genes are TRBV6-2 or TRBV6-3 and TRBJ2-1; 8 bases line up with TRBD2. The sample was sorted CD4+, CD8+, or CD8+CD57+ T cells (not recorded which) from PBMCs. This clonotype was obtained from a human donor with aplastic anemia. The CDR3 sequence is CASSYGRGASSYNEQFF. CDR3 nucleotide sequence: TGTGCCAGCAGTTACGGGCGGGGGGCTAGCTCCTACAATGAGCAGTTCTTC.